The source of this TCR beta chain is a study of blood T cell repertoires in COVID-19. Study summary: Acute and convalescent COVID-19 samples came from the United States, Italy and Spain. T cells, B-cell-depleted T cells, or PBMCs provided the cDNA or gDNA that served as material.

The junction had 3 bases not matched to a gene; V was cut back by 2 bases and J by 5 bases. CDR1 and CDR2 from the germline V gene are KGHSH and LQKENI. The CDR3 is 14 amino acids. As processed by the authors: Amplifying reference gene primers gave estimates of nucleated cell counts. Profiling relied on immunoSEQ multiplex PCR, and the TCRdb table lists in-frame clones only, not all of them. D and trimming come from the DNA, and the V and J calls and clone size come from that table. The table shows a few hundred thousand clones, with around nine tenths occurring only once. This receptor was obtained from a woman aged 45-65 years with active or convalescent COVID-19. Sequenced material: peripheral blood. The chain links TRBV18 to TRBJ2-7; TRBD1 matches at 10 bases. The CDR3 region is CASSPRDRGDEQYF. CDR3 bases: TGTGCCAGCTCACCAAGGGACAGGGGTGACGAGCAGTACTTC. The entire variable domain, with the rest obtained from reference TRBV18 and TRBJ2-7, is as follows: NAGVMQNPRHLVRRRGQEARLRCSPMKGHSHVYWYRQLPEEGLKFMVYLQKENIIDESGMPKERFSAEFPKEGPSILRIQQVVRGDSAAYFCASSPRDRGDEQYFGPGTRLTVT.